This TCR beta chain was recovered during a study of control samples from healthy donors and cancer patients. V shed 5 bases and J shed 4 bases, with 15 bases lying between them. This CDR3 contains 13 residues. The V gene's germline CDR1 is GTSNPN and CDR2 SVGIG (reference sequence). The repertoire was sequenced with immunoSEQ multiplex PCR; TCRdb's copy has only in-frame clones and lacks some. Counted here are about 82,000 clones, about 91% occurring once; the ten biggest clones make up 7.2%. Sequenced material: blood. The receptor comes from a man aged 50 to 60 in good health. The chain links TRBV30 to TRBJ2-7; D might be TRBD1 or TRBD2, each matching 6 bases. CDR3 sequence (DNA): TGTGCCTGGGACACGGGGGCTGGGTACGAGCAGTACTTC. Amino acids: CAWDTGAGYEQYF.